The 8 T cell receptor beta chains below all came from one sample that was sequenced in a study of blood T cell repertoires in COVID-19. The table came from immunoSEQ multiplex PCR; TCRdb's copy has only in-frame clones and leaves some out. The sample yields around 140,000 clones, approximately 90% seen once. Input material: peripheral blood. The receptor set was obtained from a man aged 45-65 years with acute or convalescent COVID-19.

The chain employs TRBV18 and TRBJ1-1; 8 positions agree with TRBD1. The V gene's germline CDR1 is KGHSH and CDR2 LQKENI. The CDR3 sequence is 16 residues long. The V gene end was trimmed by 3 bases and the J gene end by 3 bases; junction bases not matched to a gene: 9. The DNA for the CDR3 is TGTGCCAGCTCACCGGGAGTACAGGGGGTTGACACTGAAGCTTTCTTT. Its protein product is CASSPGVQGVDTEAFF.

The chain recombines TRBV20-1 with TRBJ2-4; TRBD2 might be the D (6 bases). The germline CDR1 and CDR2 sequences are DFQATT and SNEGSKA (reference sequence). With 6 bases removed from V and 12 bases from J, the gap between germline ends came to 15 bases. This CDR3 is built from 11 residues. The CDR3 DNA reads TGCAGTGCGGTGACTAGGTCGGGTCAGTACTTC. This codes for CSAVTRSGQYF.

The CDR3 here is CSVARQGDTEAFF. CDR3 DNA sequence: TGCAGCGTTGCCCGACAGGGCGACACTGAAGCTTTCTTT. This sequence joins TRBV29-1 and TRBJ1-1; TRBD1 agrees at 7 bases. The trim removed 4 bases at V and 3 bases at J, leaving 5 bases unmatched. This CDR3 comprises 13 residues. Germline lookup yields CDR1 SQVTM and CDR2 ANQGSEA.

This chain's CDR3 is CASSETSGGTDTQYF. The CDR3, as DNA: TGTGCCAGCAGTGAAACTAGCGGGGGCACAGATACGCAGTATTTT. The chain joins TRBV6-4 to TRBJ2-3; 10 bases are shared with TRBD2. This CDR3 comprises 15 residues. Germline V gene lookup returns CDR1 MRHNA and CDR2 SNTAGT. The V segment lost 3 bases and the J segment 1 base; nucleotides outside the gene matches: 1.

CDR3 sequence reads: CASKFRRFGTGVPGELFF. CDR3 nucleotide sequence: TGTGCCAGCAAGTTCAGGCGGTTCGGCACAGGGGTCCCCGGGGAGCTGTTTTTT. The chain combines TRBV27 with TRBJ2-2, with 7 bases identical to TRBD1. This CDR3 contains 18 residues. Trimming cost V 7 bases and J 6 bases; bases outside gene matches: 20. Germline CDR1 reads MNHEY; CDR2 reads SMNVEV (reference sequence).

The chain uses TRBV5-1 and TRBJ1-5; possible D gene TRBD1, 5 bases. Germline V lookup: CDR1 SGHRS, CDR2 YFSETQ. The CDR3 contains 14 residues. V was cut by 0 bases and J by 6 bases, with 10 bases left in between. CDR3 amino acids: CASSLGPGGQPQHF. CDR3 nucleotide sequence: TGCGCCAGCAGCTTGGGACCGGGGGGTCAGCCCCAGCATTTT. The full variable domain, with the rest looked up from reference TRBV5-1 and TRBJ1-5, is KAGVTQTPRYLIKTRGQQVTLSCSPISGHRSVSWYQQTPGQGLQFLFEYFSETQRNKGNFPGRFSGRQFSNSRSEMNVSTLELGDSALYLCASSLGPGGQPQHFGDGTRLSIL.

This clone was observed a few times. The chain is built from TRBV6-5 and TRBJ1-2; D might be TRBD1 (5 bases). V lost 6 bases to trimming and J lost 10 bases, with 15 bases between them. CDR3 size: 12 residues. The germline gives CDR1 MNHEY, CDR2 SVGAGI. CDR3 in amino acids: CASSLFRTFYTF. DNA for the CDR3: TGTGCCAGCAGCCTTTTCCGGACATTCTACACCTTC.

In this sample, this clone turned up a few times. The chain joins TRBV12-3 or TRBV12-4 to TRBJ2-1; D is possibly TRBD2 (5 bases). The CDR3 is 12 amino acids. The V and J ends lost 4 bases and 7 bases respectively, with 8 bases between them. The CDR3 nucleotides read TGTGCCAGCAGTTCTCGCGGGAATGAGCAGTTCTTC. Translation: CASSSRGNEQFF.